The source of this T cell receptor beta chain is a study of T cell responses to AZD1222 COVID-19 vaccine. The V and J ends lost 1 base and 5 bases respectively, with 8 bases between them. The CDR3 spans 13 residues. Measured with immunoSEQ multiplex PCR; TCRdb has only the in-frame clones, and not every one. This sample has 110,000 to 150,000 clones, with approximately 89% found just once. With respect to this clone: Its target is unknown.

Study conclusions and caveats: Of spike-specific TCRs, nearly half reportedly target regions left unmutated in variants. Mapped onto spike, vaccine-associated CD4 TCRs spanned it and were dominant at 160-218 and 743-854. The donors showed a predominance of white British ancestry and of females, with possible underestimation of clonal diversity. Only a handful of AZD1222 recipients, more than 5 in all, had baseline seropositivity.

The V call is TRBV12-3 or TRBV12-4, the J call TRBJ1-1, with D hard to call. The input for sequencing was peripheral blood, taken on day 0 of AZD1222 vaccination. The TCR sequence derives from an adult in good health. CDR3 DNA: TGTGCCAGCAGTTTAGACTGGGGAACTGAAGCTTTCTTT. This codes for CASSLDWGTEAFF.